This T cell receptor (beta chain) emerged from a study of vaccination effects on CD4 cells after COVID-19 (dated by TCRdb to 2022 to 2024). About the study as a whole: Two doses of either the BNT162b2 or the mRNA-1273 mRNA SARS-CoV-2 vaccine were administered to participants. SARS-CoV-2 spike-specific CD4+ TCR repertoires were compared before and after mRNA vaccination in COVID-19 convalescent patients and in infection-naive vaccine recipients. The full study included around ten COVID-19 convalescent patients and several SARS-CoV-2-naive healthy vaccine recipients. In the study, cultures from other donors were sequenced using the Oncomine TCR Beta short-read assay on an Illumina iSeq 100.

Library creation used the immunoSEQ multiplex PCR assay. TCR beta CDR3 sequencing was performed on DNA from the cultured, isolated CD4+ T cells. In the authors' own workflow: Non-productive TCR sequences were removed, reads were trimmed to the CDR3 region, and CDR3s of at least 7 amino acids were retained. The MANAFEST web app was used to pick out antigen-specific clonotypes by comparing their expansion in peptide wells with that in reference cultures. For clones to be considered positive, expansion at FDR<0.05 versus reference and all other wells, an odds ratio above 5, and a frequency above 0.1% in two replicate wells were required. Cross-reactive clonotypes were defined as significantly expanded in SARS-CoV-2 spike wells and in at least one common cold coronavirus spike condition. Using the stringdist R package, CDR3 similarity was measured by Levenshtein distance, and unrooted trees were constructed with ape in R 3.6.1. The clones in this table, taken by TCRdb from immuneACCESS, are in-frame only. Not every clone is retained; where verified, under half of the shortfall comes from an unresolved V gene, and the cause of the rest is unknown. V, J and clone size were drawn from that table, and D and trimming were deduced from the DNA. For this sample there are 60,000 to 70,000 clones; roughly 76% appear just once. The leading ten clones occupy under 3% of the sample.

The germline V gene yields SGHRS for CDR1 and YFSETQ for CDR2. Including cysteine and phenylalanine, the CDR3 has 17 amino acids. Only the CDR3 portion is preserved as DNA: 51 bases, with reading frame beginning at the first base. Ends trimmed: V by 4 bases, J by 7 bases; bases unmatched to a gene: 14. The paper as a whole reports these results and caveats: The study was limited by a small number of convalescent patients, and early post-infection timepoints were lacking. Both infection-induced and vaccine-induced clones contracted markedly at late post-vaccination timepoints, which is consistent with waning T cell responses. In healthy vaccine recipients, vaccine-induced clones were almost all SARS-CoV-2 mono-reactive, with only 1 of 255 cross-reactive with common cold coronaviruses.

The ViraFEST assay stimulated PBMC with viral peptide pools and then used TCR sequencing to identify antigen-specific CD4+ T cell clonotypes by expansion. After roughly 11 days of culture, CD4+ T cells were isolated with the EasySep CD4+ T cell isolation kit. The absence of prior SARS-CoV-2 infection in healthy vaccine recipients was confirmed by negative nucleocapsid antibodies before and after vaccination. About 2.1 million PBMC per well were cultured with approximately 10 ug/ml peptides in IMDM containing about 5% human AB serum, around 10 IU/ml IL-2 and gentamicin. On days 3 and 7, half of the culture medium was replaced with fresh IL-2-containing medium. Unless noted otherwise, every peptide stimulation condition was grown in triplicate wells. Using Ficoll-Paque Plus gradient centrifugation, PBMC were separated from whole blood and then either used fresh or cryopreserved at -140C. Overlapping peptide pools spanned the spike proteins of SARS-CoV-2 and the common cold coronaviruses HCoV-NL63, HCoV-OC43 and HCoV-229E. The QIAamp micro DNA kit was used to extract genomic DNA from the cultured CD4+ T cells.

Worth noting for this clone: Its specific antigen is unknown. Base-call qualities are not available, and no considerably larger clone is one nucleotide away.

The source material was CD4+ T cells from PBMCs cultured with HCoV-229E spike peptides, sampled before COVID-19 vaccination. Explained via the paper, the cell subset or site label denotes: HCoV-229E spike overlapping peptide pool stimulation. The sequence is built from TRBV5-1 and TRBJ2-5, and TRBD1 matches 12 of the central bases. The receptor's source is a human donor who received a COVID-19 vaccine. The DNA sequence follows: TGCGCCAGCAGCCTGCCCCCCGGGACAGGGGGCGTGGGGACCCAGTACTTC. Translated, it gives CASSLPPGTGGVGTQYF. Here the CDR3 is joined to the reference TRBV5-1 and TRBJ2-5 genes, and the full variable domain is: KAGVTQTPRYLIKTRGQQVTLSCSPISGHRSVSWYQQTPGQGLQFLFEYFSETQRNKGNFPGRFSGRQFSNSRSEMNVSTLELGDSALYLCASSLPPGTGGVGTQYFGPGTRLLVL.